One TCR beta chain is described in this entry. This sample is part of a study of shared T cell receptors in the human thymus. The data were produced by immunoSEQ multiplex PCR, yet TCRdb's version contains in-frame clones alone and is incomplete. Of about 380,000 clones in the sample, approximately 95% were seen once. Sequenced sample: thymocytes. This TCR was recovered from a human donor.

The CDR3 sequence is CASSNPRASGSSYEQYF. The CDR3 nucleotides are TGTGCCAGTAGTAACCCCAGGGCTAGCGGGAGCTCCTACGAGCAGTACTTC. The rearrangement joins TRBV19 to TRBJ2-7, with 10 bases fitting TRBD2. V was clipped by 4 bases and J by 0 bases; unmatched bases: 9. CDR3 size: 17 residues. Germline V gene data show CDR1 as LNHDA and CDR2 as SQIVND (reference sequence).